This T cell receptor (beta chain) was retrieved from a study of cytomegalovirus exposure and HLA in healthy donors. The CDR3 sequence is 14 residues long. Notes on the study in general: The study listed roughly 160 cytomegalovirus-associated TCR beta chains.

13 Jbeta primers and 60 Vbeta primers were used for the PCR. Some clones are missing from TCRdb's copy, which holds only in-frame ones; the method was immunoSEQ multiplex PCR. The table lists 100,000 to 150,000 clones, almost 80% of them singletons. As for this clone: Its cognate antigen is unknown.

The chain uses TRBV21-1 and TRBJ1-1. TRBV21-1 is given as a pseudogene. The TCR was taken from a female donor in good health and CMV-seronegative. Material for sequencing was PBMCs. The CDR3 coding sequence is TGTGCCAGCCGTTCTTTCCCCCTGAACACTGAAGCTTTCTTT. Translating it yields CASRSFPLNTEAFF.